A selection of T cell receptor beta chains follows, all from one sample in a study of T cell responses to AZD1222 COVID-19 vaccine. Profiling relied on immunoSEQ multiplex PCR, and the TCRdb table lists in-frame clones only, not all of them. The sample carries 150,000 to 200,000 clones, about 90% recorded once. This material consisted of peripheral blood, taken 28 days after the second AZD1222 dose. These TCRs come from an adult who received the AZD1222 COVID-19 vaccine. Each CDR3 is given with its conserved first and last residue. The D gene is left open where the match is weak. Expanded clones get a size class; other rows say once, few or many, or leave the size out.

cdr3_length j_call v_call clone_size d_call cdr3_aa cdr3_nt
16 TRBJ2-7 TRBV2 NA TRBD2 CASSGRAAGDIYEQYF TGTGCCAGCAGTGGTCGGGCCGCGGGGGATATATACGAGCAGTACTTC
13 TRBJ1-5 TRBV19 NA NA CASSMGTKGPQHF TGTGCCAGTAGTATGGGGACGAAGGGGCCCCAGCATTTT
16 TRBJ2-5 TRBV5-4 NA NA CASSRPGLGGQETQYF TGTGCCAGCAGCCGTCCAGGGCTTGGGGGTCAAGAGACCCAGTACTTC
12 TRBJ2-3 TRBV25-1 NA NA CASSDLADTQYF TGTGCCAGCAGTGATCTAGCAGATACGCAGTATTTT
15 TRBJ1-2 TRBV23-1 NA TRBD1 CASSQPTGGAYGYTF TGCGCCAGCAGTCAACCCACAGGGGGCGCATATGGCTACACCTTC
16 TRBJ2-7 TRBV7-9 NA NA CASNHVVGASSYEQYF TGTGCCAGCAACCACGTAGTAGGGGCCTCCTCCTACGAGCAGTACTTC
18 TRBJ2-6 TRBV9 NA TRBD1 CASSVEDRLPSGANVLTF TGTGCCAGCAGCGTAGAGGACAGGCTTCCCTCTGGGGCCAACGTCCTGACTTTC
14 TRBJ1-1 TRBV5-4 NA NA CASSGQTMNTEAFF TGTGCCAGCAGCGGACAGACAATGAACACTGAAGCTTTCTTT
13 TRBJ2-5 TRBV5-6 NA NA CASSINLRETQYF TGTGCCAGCAGCATCAACTTGCGGGAGACCCAGTACTTC
15 TRBJ2-7 TRBV14 NA NA CASSPLGVTSYEQYF TGTGCCAGCAGCCCTTTGGGTGTCACGTCGTACGAGCAGTACTTC
15 TRBJ2-7 TRBV2 NA NA CASSGQEGGTYEQYF TGTGCCAGCAGTGGACAGGAGGGGGGAACCTACGAGCAGTACTTC
13 TRBJ1-2 TRBV5-1 NA NA CASSLVDNYGYTF TGCGCCAGCAGCTTGGTGGATAACTATGGCTACACCTTC
16 TRBJ1-4 TRBV30 NA NA CAWSPYLQGINEKLFF TGTGCCTGGAGTCCCTACCTCCAGGGGATTAATGAAAAACTGTTTTTT
15 TRBJ2-7 TRBV7-3 NA NA CASSVVGGAHYEQYF TGTGCCAGCAGTGTTGTAGGGGGTGCCCACTACGAGCAGTACTTC
16 TRBJ2-1 TRBV12-1 NA NA CASSFRLAGLGNEQFF TGTGCCAGCAGCTTCCGACTAGCGGGGTTAGGGAATGAGCAGTTCTTC
17 TRBJ2-6 TRBV9 NA TRBD1 CASSAPGQISGANVLTF TGTGCCAGCAGCGCACCGGGACAGATCTCTGGGGCCAACGTCCTGACTTTC
14 TRBJ1-5 TRBV28 NA TRBD1 CASSLQGGVQPQHF TGTGCCAGCAGTTTACAGGGGGGGGTTCAGCCCCAGCATTTT
15 TRBJ1-5 TRBV7-9 NA TRBD1 CASSLGQGLGQPQHF TGTGCCAGCAGCTTGGGACAGGGGTTGGGTCAGCCCCAGCATTTT
17 TRBJ1-1 TRBV19 NA TRBD1 CASSWTGGAIRNTEAFF TGTGCCAGTAGTTGGACAGGGGGCGCGATTAGGAACACTGAAGCTTTCTTT
18 TRBJ2-5 TRBV14 NA NA CASSQTSQSRAEKETQYF TGTGCCAGCAGCCAAACATCTCAAAGCCGGGCGGAGAAAGAGACCCAGTACTTC
14 TRBJ2-7 TRBV5-4 NA TRBD2 CASSTGLAGNEQYF TGTGCCAGCAGCACGGGACTAGCGGGGAACGAGCAGTACTTC
14 TRBJ1-3 TRBV18 NA NA CASSPTTARNTIYF TGTGCCAGCTCACCAACGACAGCGCGAAACACCATATATTTT
16 TRBJ2-7 TRBV27 once TRBD2 CASSSPAGESSYEQYF TGTGCCAGCAGTTCACCAGCGGGGGAGAGCTCCTACGAGCAGTACTTC
13 TRBJ2-3 TRBV30 NA TRBD2 CAHSGGAGDTQYF TGTGCCCATAGCGGGGGGGCCGGAGATACGCAGTATTTT
14 TRBJ1-6 TRBV4-2 NA NA CASSLGGGSSPLHF TGTGCCAGCAGCCTGGGGGGGGGTAGTTCACCCCTCCACTTT
15 TRBJ1-3 TRBV9 NA NA CASSVYGTGGNTIYF TGTGCCAGCAGCGTATACGGGACCGGGGGAAACACCATATATTTT
15 TRBJ1-5 TRBV21-1 NA NA CASSESRHSNQPQHF TGTGCCAGCAGCGAAAGTAGGCACTCGAATCAGCCCCAGCATTTT
16 TRBJ1-1 TRBV7-9 NA TRBD1 CASRMTGAASNTEAFF TGTGCCAGCAGGATGACAGGGGCCGCCTCCAACACTGAAGCTTTCTTT
13 TRBJ1-6 TRBV25-1 NA NA CASRPGDLSPLHF TGTGCCAGTAGACCAGGGGACCTTTCACCCCTCCACTTT
15 TRBJ2-3 TRBV3-1/TRBV3-2 NA NA CASSQGLGLSDTQYF TGTGCCAGCAGCCAAGGACTGGGACTTTCAGATACGCAGTATTTT
16 TRBJ2-1 TRBV6-5 few NA CASSYSNRVSYNEQFF TGTGCCAGCAGTTACTCGAACAGGGTATCCTACAATGAGCAGTTCTTC
14 TRBJ2-3 TRBV6-5 few TRBD2 CASVRGGPRGTQYF TGTGCCAGTGTTCGGGGGGGGCCTCGGGGTACGCAGTATTTT
13 TRBJ1-6 TRBV6-5 NA NA CASRGTEASPLHF TGTGCCAGCAGGGGGACGGAGGCTTCACCCCTCCACTTT
13 TRBJ2-2 TRBV7-7 once NA CASSLGQTGELFF TGTGCTAGCAGCTTAGGGCAGACCGGGGAGCTGTTTTTT
14 TRBJ1-5 TRBV30 NA TRBD1 CAWSLGTVYQPQHF TGTGCCTGGAGTCTCGGGACAGTATATCAGCCCCAGCATTTT
15 TRBJ1-2 TRBV5-1 once NA CASSLRPGAVSGYTF TGCGCCAGCAGCTTGAGACCAGGGGCGGTGAGTGGCTACACCTTC
13 TRBJ2-7 TRBV11-2 NA NA CASSFLGTYEQYF TGTGCCAGCAGCTTTCTTGGAACCTACGAGCAGTACTTC
17 TRBJ1-2 TRBV27 NA NA CASSLYPRDLKNYGYTF TGTGCCAGCAGTTTATACCCCCGCGATTTAAAAAACTATGGCTACACCTTC
14 TRBJ1-6 TRBV19 NA NA CASSMAGVGSPLHF TGTGCCAGTAGTATGGCGGGGGTCGGTTCACCCCTCCACTTT
16 TRBJ1-2 TRBV28 NA TRBD1 CASRSSPGQGNYGYTF TGTGCCAGCAGGTCGAGCCCGGGACAGGGAAACTATGGCTACACCTTC
16 TRBJ2-5 TRBV6-1 once NA CASSEAQSLMGETQYF TGTGCCAGCAGTGAAGCGCAGAGTCTGATGGGGGAGACCCAGTACTTC
14 TRBJ1-1 TRBV11-3 NA NA CASSPGGLSGEAFF TGTGCCAGCAGCCCCGGGGGACTCTCGGGTGAAGCTTTCTTT
13 TRBJ1-2 TRBV6-5 NA NA CASRGLRLYGYTF TGTGCCAGCAGGGGTCTGAGGCTCTATGGCTACACCTTC
15 TRBJ2-3 TRBV6-2/TRBV6-3 NA TRBD2 CASSYYGGARDTQYF TGTGCCAGCAGTTATTACGGGGGGGCGAGAGATACGCAGTATTTT
14 TRBJ1-1 TRBV28 NA NA CASSFGAQGTEAFF TGTGCCAGCAGTTTTGGAGCACAGGGCACTGAAGCTTTCTTT
11 TRBJ2-7 TRBV25-1 NA NA CASSEYGEQYF TGTGCCAGCAGTGAATACGGGGAGCAGTACTTC
13 TRBJ1-2 TRBV6-6 NA NA CASTRLLQQGYTF TGTGCCAGCACCAGATTACTCCAGCAGGGCTACACCTTC
15 TRBJ2-7 TRBV5-6 once NA CASSFTGRESYEQYF TGTGCCAGCAGCTTTACCGGGAGAGAGTCCTACGAGCAGTACTTC
14 TRBJ1-5 TRBV5-6 NA NA CASSLWRFNQPQHF TGTGCCAGCAGCTTGTGGCGGTTTAATCAGCCCCAGCATTTT
13 TRBJ1-2 TRBV11-2 NA NA CASSQGTSNGYTF TGTGCCAGCAGCCAGGGGACTTCTAATGGCTACACCTTC
15 TRBJ1-3 TRBV5-3 NA NA CARSLARSSGNTIYF TGTGCCAGAAGCTTGGCCAGGAGCTCAGGAAACACCATATATTTT
12 TRBJ2-3 TRBV6-5 NA NA CATGASTDTQYF TGTGCTACGGGCGCGAGCACAGATACGCAGTATTTT
13 TRBJ2-5 TRBV5-5 NA NA CASRRDIQETQYF TGTGCCAGCAGGAGGGACATTCAAGAGACCCAGTACTTC